The subject of this entry is one TCR beta chain. Sequencing was performed with immunoSEQ multiplex PCR; in TCRdb, only in-frame clones are kept and a portion is missing. The sample has 75,000 to 95,000 clones, about 96% seen once. These data belong to a study of technical replicates of blood from several donors. The CDR3 spans 14 residues. Trimming left V 7 bases short and J 2 bases short, with 14 bases between. In germline, CDR1 is MNHEY, CDR2 SMNVEV (reference sequence). V is TRBV27 and J is TRBJ1-2; D is possibly TRBD1 (5 bases). The sequenced sample was T cells isolated from PBMCs. The source of this sequence is a human donor in good health. The CDR3 sequence is CASTPAGVNYGYTF. The CDR3 nucleotides read TGTGCCAGCACCCCAGCGGGGGTCAACTATGGCTACACCTTC.